Included here is one T cell receptor (beta chain) sequence, with context. Its specificity is unknown. One end of the junction fails to match germline, which may point to a read error. The sample comes from a study of CD8 T cells in ankylosing spondylitis. General observations from the study: Earlier authors reported some of these motif variants in reactive arthritis synovial fluid and blood. Seemingly characteristic of ankylosing spondylitis blood was a TCR beta motif consisting of eight highly homologous variants.

CDR1 is SGHDN and CDR2 is FVKESK in the germline V gene. This CDR3 is built from 13 residues. MiXCR, run by TCRdb on the 5' RACE reads, gives a single entry per CDR3 protein. The sample lists tens of thousands of distinct CDR3 sequences, 6% occurring once. This TCR was sampled from a male donor with ankylosing spondylitis or in good health (not recorded which). The genes are TRBV14 and TRBJ2-1; possible D gene TRBD1, 6 bases. The sequencing input was blood, either unsorted or a sorted T cell fraction (not recorded which). The CDR3 loop reads CASGQTGYNEQFF. The DNA of the CDR3 is TGTGCCAGCGGCCAAACAGGGTACAATGAGCAGTTCTTC.